The 19 T cell receptor beta chains below were found in one sample sequenced in a study of cytomegalovirus exposure and HLA in healthy donors. Sequenced by immunoSEQ multiplex PCR; TCRdb stores in-frame clones only, minus some. The sample shows a few hundred thousand clones, 70% to 90% of them seen only once. The sample taken for sequencing was PBMCs. All receptors come from a man aged 30 to 39 in good health and CMV-seronegative.

V usage is TRBV7-9 and J usage is TRBJ2-7, with 8 bases matching TRBD2. The germline CDR1 and CDR2 sequences are SEHNR and FQNEAQ (reference sequence). With V trimmed by 5 bases and J by 6 bases, 6 bases remained unmatched. The CDR3 covers 13 residues. CDR3 amino acids: CASSLGGGPEQYF. The CDR3 coding sequence is TGTGCCAGCAGCCTCGGGGGGGGCCCCGAGCAGTACTTC.

This clone was counted a single time. This chain connects TRBV5-1 to TRBJ2-3, with 7 nucleotides matching TRBD1. V lost 4 bases, J lost 1 base, and 6 bases stayed unmatched. The CDR3 sequence is 15 residues long. Germline V gene lookup returns CDR1 SGHRS and CDR2 YFSETQ. CDR3 loop: CASSPQGVGTDTQYF. For the CDR3, the DNA is TGCGCCAGCAGCCCCCAGGGGGTCGGCACAGATACGCAGTATTTT.

V is TRBV2 and J is TRBJ2-7; 8 nucleotides match TRBD1. Unmatched junction bases numbered 9, after V lost 4 bases and J lost 4 bases. Per the germline V gene, CDR1 is SNHLY and CDR2 is FYNNEI. There are 15 residues in the CDR3. As DNA, the CDR3 is TGTGCCAGCAGTGGATTAGAACAGGGGGGATACGAGCAGTACTTC. Amino acid sequence: CASSGLEQGGYEQYF.

The V call is TRBV5-1, the J call TRBJ1-1, with D unresolved. This CDR3 region has 14 residues. Germline assignment: CDR1 SGHRS and CDR2 YFSETQ. The V end lost 0 bases, the J end lost 7 bases, and 13 bases lay between the germline ends. In nucleotides, the CDR3 is TGCGCCAGCAGCTTGGATGGAGGGCTCAGTGAAGCTTTCTTT. Translating gives CASSLDGGLSEAFF.

The chain links TRBV15 to TRBJ1-5, with D hard to call. Per the germline V gene, CDR1 is LNHNV and CDR2 is YYDKDF (reference sequence). The CDR3 loop spans 14 amino acids. Trimming pared 6 bases from V and 3 bases from J, leaving 12 bases between. The CDR3 sequence: CATRAGVLNQPQHF. The CDR3 coding sequence is TGTGCCACCAGAGCCGGGGTCCTCAATCAGCCCCAGCATTTT.

CDR3 in amino acids: CASSWAEYTGELFF. CDR3 nucleotide sequence: TGCGCCAGCAGCTGGGCAGAGTACACCGGGGAGCTGTTTTTT. The V gene is TRBV5-1, the J gene TRBJ2-2; D unresolved. Germline V gives CDR1 SGHRS, CDR2 YFSETQ. The CDR3 runs 14 residues. V lost 3 bases and J 3 bases, leaving 9 bases between the germline ends.

The chain employs TRBV19 and TRBJ2-3; 12 bases are a match to TRBD1. Germline loops: CDR1 LNHDA, CDR2 SQIVND (reference sequence). The CDR3 totals 16 residues. The V and J ends lost 5 bases and 4 bases, in that order; junction bases with no gene match: 7. The CDR3, as DNA: TGTGCCAGTAGTGACCCGGGACAGGGGGCCGCAGATACGCAGTATTTT. Amino acid sequence: CASSDPGQGAADTQYF.

The chain uses TRBV7-8 and TRBJ2-7; the D gene is possibly TRBD2 (5 bases). CDR1 and CDR2 (germline): SGHVS, FQNEAQ. V gave up 1 base and J gave up 5 bases, with 15 bases separating them. The CDR3 is 15 amino acids. The CDR3 DNA is TGTGCCAGCAGCTTAGGCGGGCCTACTTTCGACGAGCAGTACTTC. Protein product: CASSLGGPTFDEQYF.

V usage is TRBV7-2 and J usage is TRBJ2-7; 11 bases are shared with TRBD2. This CDR3 is 16 amino acids long. The V gene's germline CDR1 is SGHTA and CDR2 FQGNSA. With V trimmed by 5 bases and J by 6 bases, 12 bases remained unmatched. The CDR3 nucleotides read TGTGCCAGCAGCGTATCTAGCGGGGGGACTCCCTTCGAGCAGTACTTC. Protein: CASSVSSGGTPFEQYF.

The chain combines TRBV11-2 with TRBJ2-2; 7 nucleotides agree with TRBD1. Germline V CDR1 and CDR2: SGHAT, FQNNGV. Unmatched junction bases numbered 8, after V lost 5 bases and J lost 5 bases. The CDR3 is 15 amino acids. This chain's CDR3 is CASSPLTGQTGELFF. CDR3 nucleotides: TGTGCCAGCAGCCCCCTGACAGGGCAGACCGGGGAGCTGTTTTTT. Combining the CDR3 with reference TRBV11-2 and TRBJ2-2 gives the whole variable domain EAGVAQSPRYKIIEKRQSVAFWCNPISGHATLYWYQQILGQGPKLLIQFQNNGVVDDSQLPKDRFSAERLKGVDSTLKIQPAKLEDSAVYLCASSPLTGQTGELFFGEGSRLTVL.

This chain links TRBV5-1 with TRBJ2-7; D perhaps matches TRBD1 (6 bases). Germline assignment: CDR1 SGHRS and CDR2 YFSETQ. With 4 bases removed from V and 2 bases from J, the gap between germline ends came to 10 bases. The CDR3 spans 13 residues. For the CDR3, the DNA is TGCGCCAGCAGCGTGGGGGCCACCTACGAGCAGTACTTC. Its protein product is CASSVGATYEQYF.

J is TRBJ2-5 and V is TRBV7-9; no clear D gene. This CDR3 contains 14 residues. The germline gives CDR1 SEHNR, CDR2 FQNEAQ (reference sequence). V was cut by 3 bases and J by 5 bases, with 13 bases left in between. The CDR3 coding sequence is TGTGCCAGCAGCTTTCCAGGTTCGTTGGAGACCCAGTACTTC. Translating it yields CASSFPGSLETQYF.

This clone was counted a single time. This chain connects TRBV19 to TRBJ2-1; 8 nucleotides match TRBD1. In germline, CDR1 is LNHDA, CDR2 SQIVND (reference sequence). After removal of 2 bases from V and 2 bases from J, the junction contained 8 bases not matched to a gene. The CDR3 covers 17 residues. The CDR3 DNA is TGTGCCAGTAGTATAAGTGGGACAGGACACCCCTACAATGAGCAGTTCTTC. Translating gives CASSISGTGHPYNEQFF.

This chain connects TRBV19 to TRBJ2-7; the match to TRBD1 covers 7 bases. The CDR3 is 13 amino acids. The germline V gene has CDR1 LNHDA and CDR2 SQIVND (reference sequence). The V segment lost 5 bases and the J segment 2 bases; nucleotides outside the gene matches: 3. This CDR3 reads CASSLTGAYEQYF. Written as DNA, the CDR3 is TGTGCCAGTAGTCTAACAGGGGCCTACGAGCAGTACTTC.

This clone was recorded only once. The chain employs TRBV6-5 and TRBJ2-5, with a tentative D call TRBD1 (6 bases). The CDR3 extends over 15 amino acids. Trimming cost V 10 bases and J 6 bases, with 24 bases left between them. Germline V lookup: CDR1 MNHEY, CDR2 SVGAGI. CDR3 sequence (DNA): TGTGCCACCACTGCCGGGCAGGGGATTTTAAAGACCCAGTACTTC. The encoded protein is CATTAGQGILKTQYF.

The chain couples TRBV6-1 to TRBJ2-7; D might be TRBD2 (6 bases). CDR1 MNHNS and CDR2 SASEGT come from the germline V gene. Trimming shortened V by 7 bases and J by 8 bases, and 18 bases separated the two germline ends. This CDR3 is 13 amino acids long. CDR3 nucleotide sequence: TGTGCCAGCACCGCGGGACTTTCGAGACAGCAGTACTTC. Protein sequence: CASTAGLSRQQYF.

As for this clone: Other DNA sequences within the sample encode an identical CDR3. This sequence joins TRBV6-6 and TRBJ2-3; tentatively, D is TRBD1 (5 bases). Germline V gene sequence: CDR1 MNHNY, CDR2 SVGAGI (reference sequence). The CDR3 is made up of 13 amino acids. V shed 2 bases and J shed 4 bases, with 7 bases lying between them. DNA of the CDR3: TGTGCCAGCAGTTACAGGGGCCCAGATACGCAGTATTTT. This gives the protein CASSYRGPDTQYF.

The CDR3, as DNA: TGTGCCAGCAGTTTACCGGGACAGAACACTGAAGCTTTCTTT. Translating it yields CASSLPGQNTEAFF. The rearrangement links TRBV6-5 to TRBJ1-1; D perhaps matches TRBD1 (6 bases). Trimming shortened V by 4 bases and J by 1 base, and 10 bases separated the two germline ends. This CDR3 contains 14 residues. Looked up from germline, CDR1 is MNHEY and CDR2 is SVGAGI.

V and J are TRBV4-1 and TRBJ2-6, with D perhaps TRBD1 (5 bases). Germline loops: CDR1 MGHRA, CDR2 YSYEKL. The CDR3 spans 18 residues. The V end was cut by 0 bases, the J end by 0 bases, with 12 bases between. CDR3 sequence (DNA): TGCGCCAGCAGCCAAGACAGGGCCCCCCTCTCTGGGGCCAACGTCCTGACTTTC. Translated, it gives CASSQDRAPLSGANVLTF.